Described below is a single T cell receptor (beta chain) sequence and its context. Its matching antigen is unknown. Using quantitative 5'-RACE with molecular barcodes, the authors made TCR beta libraries. TCRdb passed the 5' RACE reads through MiXCR, listing each CDR3 protein once. The data show fewer than 750,000 distinct CDR3 sequences, roughly 20% seen once. The sample belongs to a study of CD8 T cells in ankylosing spondylitis. Study-level findings and limits: Within matched ankylosing spondylitis synovial fluid, disease-linked clones were reportedly significantly enriched. Earlier authors reported some of these motif variants in reactive arthritis synovial fluid and blood. Characteristic, it appeared, of ankylosing spondylitis blood was a TCR beta motif of about eight highly homologous variants.

This CDR3 has 17 residues. With 5 bases removed from V and 4 bases from J, the gap between germline ends came to 24 bases. Germline-derived CDR1 and CDR2 are SEHNR and FQNEAQ (reference sequence). Sequencing was performed on blood, either unsorted or a sorted T cell fraction (not recorded which). The clonotype was recovered from a male donor with ankylosing spondylitis. The J gene is TRBJ2-7, the V gene TRBV7-9; D assignment may be TRBD1 or TRBD2 (5 bases each). CDR3 loop: CASSPPADGGTLYEQYF. The CDR3 DNA reads as TGTGCCAGCAGCCCTCCCGCCGATGGGGGTACCTTGTACGAGCAGTACTTC.